The text below deals with one TCR beta chain. Its specificity is not known. This record belongs to a study of siplizumab effects on memory and regulatory T cells. Study results and limitations: On average, about 70% of mappable alloreactive CD4+ clones were Treg-derived under siplizumab, against 25% to 30% in controls. The diversity of naive T cells seemed greater than that of memory cells, and their alloresponse contribution seemed major.

With 6 bases removed from V and 5 bases from J, the gap between germline ends came to 14 bases. Germline V gene data show CDR1 as SGHAT and CDR2 as FQNNGV. There are 14 residues in the CDR3. Libraries were prepared by immunoSEQ multiplex PCR; TCRdb keeps only in-frame clonotypes and omits some of them. The repertoire includes under 4,500 clones, more than 45% of them detected once, and around 4.5% sits in the top ten. The authors kept the mixed lymphocyte reaction cells in coculture at 37°C for over five days. This receptor was taken from a human donor in good health; the cells came from an allogeneic mixed lymphocyte reaction. Sequenced input: CFSE-low (dividing) CD4+ T cells sorted from an allogeneic mixed lymphocyte reaction. The chain carries TRBV11-2 and TRBJ2-4; tentative D call: TRBD1 (5 bases). CDR3 in amino acids: CASRKSGSQNIQYF. In DNA, the CDR3 is TGTGCCAGCAGAAAATCAGGGTCCCAAAACATTCAGTACTTC. The full variable domain, completed using reference TRBV11-2 and TRBJ2-4, is EAGVAQSPRYKIIEKRQSVAFWCNPISGHATLYWYQQILGQGPKLLIQFQNNGVVDDSQLPKDRFSAERLKGVDSTLKIQPAKLEDSAVYLCASRKSGSQNIQYFGAGTRLSVL.